Presented here are 12 T cell receptor beta chains from one specimen sequenced in a study of blood T cell repertoires in COVID-19 (TCRdb year 2020). The protocol used for the library was the immunoSEQ multiplex PCR assay. TCRdb mirrors the immuneACCESS table, restricted to in-frame sequences. Some clones are absent from its copies; in checked studies, under half trace to an unresolved V gene, and the reason for the others is unknown. The sample includes some 96,000 clones, with more than 70% observed a single time. The ten largest clones represent 9.5% to 15% of the sample. Input material: peripheral blood. The receptors here all came from a human donor in a cohort sampled during active COVID-19.

V is TRBV28 and J is TRBJ2-6; D is undetermined. In germline, CDR1 is MDHEN, CDR2 SYDVKM. V lost 6 bases and J 0 bases, leaving 9 bases between the germline ends. This CDR3 region has 15 residues. CDR3 loop: CASSALASGANVLTF. The CDR3 bases are TGTGCCAGCAGCGCCCTGGCCTCTGGGGCCAACGTCCTGACTTTC.

This chain connects TRBV11-3 to TRBJ2-2; the match to TRBD2 covers 7 bases. From germline, CDR1 is SGHNT and CDR2 YENEEA. The CDR3 covers 16 residues. The J segment lost 8 bases and the V segment lost 4 bases, leaving 13 bases of the junction unmatched. CDR3 residues: CASSSLAGSLSGELFF. In DNA form, the CDR3 reads TGTGCCAGCAGCTCCTTAGCGGGCTCTCTCTCGGGGGAGCTGTTTTTT.

The chain links TRBV7-8 to TRBJ2-3; 12 nucleotides match TRBD2. The trim removed 8 bases at V and 3 bases at J, leaving 0 bases unmatched. Germline V CDR1 and CDR2: SGHVS, FQNEAQ. The CDR3 has 13 amino acids. The CDR3 DNA reads as TGTGCCAGCGGACTAGCGGGGACAGATACGCAGTATTTT. Translation gives CASGLAGTDTQYF.

J is TRBJ1-2 and V is TRBV6-2 or TRBV6-3; 9 nucleotides align to TRBD1. CDR3 length: 15 residues. After removal of 5 bases from V and 7 bases from J, the junction contained 11 bases not matched to a gene. The germline gives CDR1 MNHEY, CDR2 SVGEGT. CDR3 DNA: TGTGCCAGCAGTCTCACCGACAGGGGGACAGGTGGCTACACCTTC. Amino acid sequence: CASSLTDRGTGGYTF.

Only one count was recorded for this clone. This rearrangement joins TRBV9 to TRBJ2-2; TRBD1 agrees at 7 bases. This CDR3 has 14 residues. Germline CDR1 SGDLS, CDR2 YYNGEE. With V trimmed by 3 bases and J by 6 bases, 5 bases remained unmatched. In nucleotides, the CDR3 is TGTGCCAGCAGCGCACGGACAGGACCCGGGGAGCTGTTTTTT. It is translated as CASSARTGPGELFF.

The rearrangement uses TRBV9 and TRBJ2-3; D possibly corresponds to TRBD2 (6 bases). The V gene lost 0 bases and the J gene lost 2 bases, with 13 bases spanning the gap. The CDR3 runs to 16 residues. CDR1 SGDLS and CDR2 YYNGEE come from the germline V gene. CDR3 in DNA: TGTGCCAGCAGCGTAGACGGGAGCGCTTACACAGATACGCAGTATTTT. Amino acids: CASSVDGSAYTDTQYF. Full variable domain (outside the CDR3, taken from reference TRBV9 and TRBJ2-3): DSGVTQTPKHLITATGQRVTLRCSPRSGDLSVYWYQQSLDQGLQFLIQYYNGEERAKGNILERFSAQQFPDLHSELNLSSLELGDSALYFCASSVDGSAYTDTQYFGPGTRLTVL.

The chain carries TRBV7-8 and TRBJ2-7, with 7 bases aligning to TRBD2. The CDR3 covers 17 residues. CDR1 SGHVS and CDR2 FQNEAQ come from the germline V gene. Trimming at V came to 1 base and at J to 0 bases, leaving 9 bases not matched to a gene. CDR3 region: CASSLDLTSEYSYEQYF. In DNA form, the CDR3 reads TGTGCCAGCAGCTTAGATCTCACTAGCGAATACTCCTACGAGCAGTACTTC.

The gene calls are TRBV6-6 and TRBJ2-2, with D possibly being TRBD1 (6 bases). CDR3 length: 15 residues. Trimming cost V 6 bases and J 4 bases, with 15 bases left between them. The germline CDR1 and CDR2 sequences are MNHNY and SVGAGI (reference sequence). The CDR3 reads CASRGHLSGTGELFF. CDR3 nucleotides: TGTGCCAGCAGGGGACATCTTAGTGGCACCGGGGAGCTGTTTTTT.

The CDR3 DNA is TGCGCCAGCAGCTTTGGGGGACAGGGGGCCACTGAAGCTTTCTTT. Protein: CASSFGGQGATEAFF. V and J are TRBV5-1 and TRBJ1-1; 12 bases are shared with TRBD1. V shed 2 bases, J shed 4 bases, and the junction held 3 bases outside the gene matches. Germline lookup yields CDR1 SGHRS and CDR2 YFSETQ. The CDR3 totals 15 residues.

The J gene is TRBJ2-5, the V gene TRBV7-2; the D gene is possibly TRBD1 (6 bases). V was clipped by 5 bases and J by 2 bases, with 15 bases between them. CDR1 is SGHTA and CDR2 is FQGNSA in the germline V gene. CDR3 length equals 15 residues. CDR3 in DNA: TGTGCCAGCAGCGTAACCCGGGACATACAAGAGACCCAGTACTTC. Translation: CASSVTRDIQETQYF.

The rearrangement links TRBV2 to TRBJ1-1; unclear D gene. Germline CDR1 and CDR2: SNHLY and FYNNEI. V was shortened by 7 bases and J by 4 bases, with 16 bases between the two germline ends. This CDR3 spans 14 amino acids. CDR3 in amino acids: CASMVSLVATEAFF. The DNA for the CDR3 is TGTGCCAGCATGGTCTCGTTGGTGGCCACTGAAGCTTTCTTT.

This clone was observed a handful of times. The CDR3 here is CATSGTGAYEQYF. In DNA form, the CDR3 reads TGTGCCACCTCCGGGACAGGGGCCTACGAGCAGTACTTC. V is TRBV19 and J is TRBJ2-7; 10 nucleotides agree with TRBD1. The germline gives CDR1 LNHDA, CDR2 SQIVND (reference sequence). With 10 bases clipped from V and 2 bases from J, the junction kept 5 bases outside the gene matches. The CDR3 is made up of 13 amino acids.